A single TCR beta chain is shown here with its context. Its antigen remains unknown. The treatment is: approximately 9-day PBMC culture with coronavirus spike peptide pools or control peptides (ViraFEST assay). CDR3 size: 15 residues. Trimming pared 3 bases from V and 5 bases from J, leaving 13 bases between. Germline CDR1 SGHTA, CDR2 FQGNSA. Sequencing of the DNA from cultured CD4+ T cells was carried out with the Oncomine TCR Beta short-read assay. In TCRdb, the PCR reads were re-called with MiXCR into one record per CDR3 protein. This sample has approximately 15,000 distinct CDR3 sequences, with 60% to 65% found just once. These data are taken from a study of vaccination and CD4 T cells after COVID-19. Study overall: A median of 72 days (range 14 to 241) separated dose two from the taking of post-vaccine samples.

Study findings and constraints: Looking at convalescent patients, a median around 86% of reactive clones were present only post-vaccination.

Input material: CD4+ T cells from blood, cultured in vitro. The TCR sequence derives from a human donor who had recovered from COVID-19. The J gene is TRBJ2-2, the V gene TRBV7-2, with a tentative D call TRBD2 (7 bases). Here the CDR3 DNA reads TGTGCCAGCAGCTTCACACAGGGAGGGACCGGGGAGCTGTTTTTT. Amino acids: CASSFTQGGTGELFF.